Each of the 5 T cell receptor beta chains below was sequenced from the same sample in a study of T cells in Graves' hyperthyroidism and ophthalmopathy. Researchers took RNA transcripts and amplified the TCR beta CDR3 regions from them. HTBI primers drove first-round RT-PCR of the TCR CDR3. TCRdb fed the multiplex PCR reads into MiXCR, producing one record per CDR3 protein. The repertoire consists of a few hundred thousand distinct CDR3 sequences, with roughly an eighth occurring once and the leading ten covering 34%. The sequenced sample consisted of blood. These receptors all come from a woman aged 40 to 49 with Graves' ophthalmopathy.

Many counts were recorded for this clonotype. This chain connects TRBV2 to TRBJ2-7; D is unclear. V dropped 3 bases and J dropped 5 bases, with 14 bases sitting between them. The CDR3 is 14 residues long. Per germline, CDR1 SNHLY and CDR2 FYNNEI. The CDR3 loop reads CASSDVAVGNEQYF. In DNA form, the CDR3 reads TGTGCCAGCAGTGACGTAGCAGTAGGGAACGAGCAGTACTTC.

This clonotype has a count of ten or more. The genes are TRBV20-1 and TRBJ2-1; 8 bases are shared with TRBD2. V lost 5 bases to trimming and J lost 10 bases; unmatched junction nucleotides: 10. CDR3 size: 13 residues. Germline CDR1 reads DFQATT; CDR2 reads SNEGSKA (reference sequence). The CDR3 loop reads CSAFQSSGGEQFF. CDR3 bases: TGCAGTGCTTTCCAAAGCAGCGGGGGAGAGCAGTTCTTC.

The V call is TRBV2, the J call TRBJ2-3; weak D call: TRBD1 (5 bases). Trimming pared 4 bases from V and 9 bases from J, leaving 14 bases between. Germline CDR1 is SNHLY and CDR2 is FYNNEI. CDR3 length equals 13 residues. CDR3 DNA sequence: TGTGCCAGCAGTGGGAACAGGTCCCCAACGCAGTATTTT. Translated: CASSGNRSPTQYF.

The rearrangement links TRBV20-1 to TRBJ1-2, with unresolved D. V was trimmed by 3 bases and J by 8 bases, leaving 13 bases between them. Germline CDR1 reads DFQATT; CDR2 reads SNEGSKA (reference sequence). The CDR3 is made up of 12 amino acids. The CDR3 loop is CSASTAAEGYTF. The DNA for the CDR3 is TGCAGTGCTAGTACGGCTGCCGAAGGCTACACCTTC.

The table lists this clonotype with many counts. This chain uses TRBV10-3 with TRBJ2-7; D gene uncertain. The V gene lost 6 bases and the J gene lost 0 bases, with 12 bases spanning the gap. The CDR3 has 14 residues. Germline V gene data show CDR1 as ENHRY and CDR2 as SYGVKD. This CDR3 is CAIRADQSSYEQYF. The CDR3 nucleotides are TGTGCCATCAGGGCGGACCAGAGCTCCTACGAGCAGTACTTC.